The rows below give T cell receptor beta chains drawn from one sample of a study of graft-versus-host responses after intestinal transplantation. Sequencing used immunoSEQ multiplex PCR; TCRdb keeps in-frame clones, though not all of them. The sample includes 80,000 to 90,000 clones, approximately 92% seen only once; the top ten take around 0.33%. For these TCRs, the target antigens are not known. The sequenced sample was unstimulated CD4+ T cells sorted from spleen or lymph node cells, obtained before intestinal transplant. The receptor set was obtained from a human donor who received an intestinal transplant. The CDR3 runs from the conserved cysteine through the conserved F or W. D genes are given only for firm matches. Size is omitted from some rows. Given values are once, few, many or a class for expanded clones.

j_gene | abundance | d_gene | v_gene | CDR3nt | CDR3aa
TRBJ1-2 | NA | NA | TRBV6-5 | TGTGCCAGCAGACCCCGGCCACATGGGCTGGATGGCTACACCTTC | CASRPRPHGLDGYTF
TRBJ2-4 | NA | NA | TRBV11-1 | TGTGCCAGCAGCTTATGGGGGAGCAGGGAGGTTCAGTACTTC | CASSLWGSREVQYF
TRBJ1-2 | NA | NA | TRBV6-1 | TGTGCCAGCAGCGAGGACAGATCTAACTATGGCTACACCTTC | CASSEDRSNYGYTF
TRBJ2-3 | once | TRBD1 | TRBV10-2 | TGCGCCAGCAGCCCGGACAGGGGGTACCAGTTGACGCAGTATTTT | CASSPDRGYQLTQYF
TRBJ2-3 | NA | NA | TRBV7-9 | TGTGCCAGCAGCTTAGAACAGAAGAGCACAGATACGCAGTATTTT | CASSLEQKSTDTQYF
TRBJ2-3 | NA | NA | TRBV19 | TGTGCCAGTAGTATAGGAGGACAGTCTAGCACAGATACGCAGTATTTT | CASSIGGQSSTDTQYF
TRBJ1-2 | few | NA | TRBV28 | TGTGCCAGCAGCCGGGGAGGGGGAGTTAGCTATGGCTACACCTTC | CASSRGGGVSYGYTF
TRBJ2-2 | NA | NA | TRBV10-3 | TGTGCCATCGGTTCGAACACCGGGGGGCTGTTTTTT | CAIGSNTGGLFF
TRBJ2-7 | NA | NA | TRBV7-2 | TGTGCCAGCCAATTCGACAGGTCGGGCGAGCAGTACTTC | CASQFDRSGEQYF
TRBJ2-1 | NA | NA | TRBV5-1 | TGCGCCAGCAGCTTGGGACGCTTCGATGAGCAGTTCTTC | CASSLGRFDEQFF
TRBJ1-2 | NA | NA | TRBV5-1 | TGCGCCAGCAGAGGAGACTATGGCTACACCTTC | CASRGDYGYTF
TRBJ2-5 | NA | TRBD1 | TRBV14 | TGTGCCAGCAGCTGGGGGACAGTCCCCTTTGGGGGGACCCAGTACTTC | CASSWGTVPFGGTQYF
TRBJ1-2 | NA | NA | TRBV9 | TGTGCCAGCACCCAAACCTTGGGGGGCCCTATCTATGGCTACACCTTC | CASTQTLGGPIYGYTF
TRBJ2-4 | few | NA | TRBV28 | TGTGCCAGCAGTGGACAGGAGGGTACCAAAAACATTCAGTACTTC | CASSGQEGTKNIQYF
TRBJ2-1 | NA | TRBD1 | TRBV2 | TGTGCCAGCAGTGAGTGGACAGGGGTCAATGAGCAGTTCTTC | CASSEWTGVNEQFF
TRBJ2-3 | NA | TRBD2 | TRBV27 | TGTGCCAGCACCGGGACTAGCGGGATAGGGCCACTGGGCACAGATACGCAGTATTTT | CASTGTSGIGPLGTDTQYF
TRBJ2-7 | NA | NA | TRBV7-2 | TGTGCCAGCAGTTCGAGCTCCTACGAGCAGTACTTC | CASSSSSYEQYF
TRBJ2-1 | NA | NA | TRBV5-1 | TGCGCCAGCAGCTTGGGCCGAAGGGGGGCGGGGCCCTACAATGAGCAGTTCTTC | CASSLGRRGAGPYNEQFF
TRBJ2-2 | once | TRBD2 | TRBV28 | TGTGCCAGCAGCCCCGGACTAGCCTCTGGGGAGCTGTTTTTT | CASSPGLASGELFF
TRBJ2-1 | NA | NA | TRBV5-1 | TGCGCCAGCAGCTTTTTCGGCAGGGTGGACAATGAGCAGTTCTTC | CASSFFGRVDNEQFF
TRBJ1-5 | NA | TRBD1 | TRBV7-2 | TGTGCCAGCAGCTCCGGACAGGGGGCATGGCAGCCCCAGCATTTT | CASSSGQGAWQPQHF
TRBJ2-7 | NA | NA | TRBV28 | TGTGCCAGCAGTTTAGGGCAGGGAAACAAGTTGGACGAGCAGTACTTC | CASSLGQGNKLDEQYF
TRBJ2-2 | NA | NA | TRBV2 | TGTGCCAGCATAGATGGCGTGGTGGGCACCGGGGAGCTGTTTTTT | CASIDGVVGTGELFF
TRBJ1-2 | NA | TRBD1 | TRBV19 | TGTGCCAGTAGCCGTACACAGGGGATGAACTATGGCTACACCTTC | CASSRTQGMNYGYTF
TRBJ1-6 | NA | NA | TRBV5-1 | TGCGCCAGCAGCTTCCGGGATCGGTCACCCCTCCACTTT | CASSFRDRSPLHF
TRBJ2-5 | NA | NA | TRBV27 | TGTGCCAGCAGTTTATCGAGGGGGAACCAAGAGACCCAGTACTTC | CASSLSRGNQETQYF
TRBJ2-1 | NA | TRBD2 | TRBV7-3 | TGTGCCAGCAGCCCATCCGTGACTAGCGGATACAATGAGCAGTTCTTC | CASSPSVTSGYNEQFF
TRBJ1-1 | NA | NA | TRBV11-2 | TGTGCCAGCAGCTTAGATCTGGGGAACACTGAAGCTTTCTTT | CASSLDLGNTEAFF
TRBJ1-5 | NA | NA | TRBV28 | TGTGCCAGCAGTTTACGCCTGGGGCAGTACAATCAGCCCCAGCATTTT | CASSLRLGQYNQPQHF
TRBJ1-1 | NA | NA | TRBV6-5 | TGTGCCAGCAGTCAAATTCAGGGAAGCACTGAAGCTTTCTTT | CASSQIQGSTEAFF
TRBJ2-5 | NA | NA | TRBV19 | TGTGCCAGTAGCATGAGTGAGGGTAGGGGTCAAGAGACCCAGTACTTC | CASSMSEGRGQETQYF
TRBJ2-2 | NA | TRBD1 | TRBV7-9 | TGTGCCAGCAGCGCCGGGGGACAGGGGGCCGGGGAGCTGTTTTTT | CASSAGGQGAGELFF
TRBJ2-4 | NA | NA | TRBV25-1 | TGTGCCAGCGGACCGGCCAAAAACATTCAGTACTTC | CASGPAKNIQYF
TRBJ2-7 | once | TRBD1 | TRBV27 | TGTGCCAGCAGCGGAAGTCTGAGGACAGGGATTCTGTACGAGCAGTACTTC | CASSGSLRTGILYEQYF
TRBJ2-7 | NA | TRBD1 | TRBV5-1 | TGCGCCAGCAGCCTCTCGACAGGGGATCCCTACGAGCAGTACTTC | CASSLSTGDPYEQYF
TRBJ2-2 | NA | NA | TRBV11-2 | TGTGCCAGCAGCTTTGAGATCAGGGCGAACACCGGGGAGCTGTTTTTT | CASSFEIRANTGELFF
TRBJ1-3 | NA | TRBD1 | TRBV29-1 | TGCAGCGTAGAACAGGGGTTGTCTGGAAACACCATATATTTT | CSVEQGLSGNTIYF
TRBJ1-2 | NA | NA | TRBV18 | TGTGCCAGCTCCCCCGGACTGAAAGAGTATGGCTACACCTTC | CASSPGLKEYGYTF
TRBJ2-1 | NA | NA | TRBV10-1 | TGCGCCAGCAGTCAAGAGACCCACAGGAGATACAATGAGCAGTTCTTC | CASSQETHRRYNEQFF
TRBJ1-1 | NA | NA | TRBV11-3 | TGTGCCAGCAGCCTGGACTCGAACACTGAAGCTTTCTTT | CASSLDSNTEAFF
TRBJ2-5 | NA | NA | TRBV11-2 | TGTGCCAGCAGCTTAACAAAAGCGACGGGGTATGTGGAGACCCAGTACTTC | CASSLTKATGYVETQYF
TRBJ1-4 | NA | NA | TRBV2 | TGTGCCAGCAGTGGATGGGAAAAATTGTTTTTT | CASSGWEKLFF
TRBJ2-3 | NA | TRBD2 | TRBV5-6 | TGTGCCAGCAGCTCGACTAGCGGGAGGACCACAGATACGCAGTATTTT | CASSSTSGRTTDTQYF
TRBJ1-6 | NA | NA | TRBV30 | TGTGCCTGGTTGTCCGGGCCATATAATTCACCCCTCCACTTT | CAWLSGPYNSPLHF
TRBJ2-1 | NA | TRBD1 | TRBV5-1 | TGCGCCAGCAGCTTGGTCGGGACAGGGGTTCGCAATGAGCAGTTCTTC | CASSLVGTGVRNEQFF
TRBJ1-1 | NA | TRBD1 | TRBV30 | TGTGCCTGGATTCGACGGTACAGGGGAAAGGGGGTGAACACTGAAGCTTTCTTT | CAWIRRYRGKGVNTEAFF
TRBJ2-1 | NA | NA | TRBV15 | TGTGCCACCAGCAGAGGCAATGGGCTTTGGGAGCAGTTCTTC | CATSRGNGLWEQFF
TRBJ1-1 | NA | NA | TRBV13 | TGTGCCAGCAGCCGTCCAATGGCGACTGAAGCTTTCTTT | CASSRPMATEAFF
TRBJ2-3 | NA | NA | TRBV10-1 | TGCGCCAGCAGCCCGACCTTTACCTCTCTCACAGATACGCAGTATTTT | CASSPTFTSLTDTQYF
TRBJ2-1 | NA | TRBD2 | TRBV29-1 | TGCAGCGTCGCTGGGGGACTAGCGGGAGTCTTCTACAATGAGCAGTTCTTC | CSVAGGLAGVFYNEQFF
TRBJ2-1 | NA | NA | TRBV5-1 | TGCGCCAGCAGCTTCGGGGAAATCAGGTACAATGAGCAGTTCTTC | CASSFGEIRYNEQFF
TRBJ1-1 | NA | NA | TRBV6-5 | TGTGCCAGCAGTTCGTTGTACGGGACTGAAGCTTTCTTT | CASSSLYGTEAFF
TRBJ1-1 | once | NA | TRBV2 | TGTGCCAGCAGGGGGGACACTCGGGGCACTGAAGCTTTCTTT | CASRGDTRGTEAFF
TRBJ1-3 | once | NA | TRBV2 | TGTGCCAGCAGACCCCTAGAAAACACCATATATTTT | CASRPLENTIYF
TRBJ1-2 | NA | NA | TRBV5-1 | TGCGCCAGCCGAATCGGAGGGGAAGACTATGGCTACACCTTC | CASRIGGEDYGYTF
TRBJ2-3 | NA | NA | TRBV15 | TGTGCCACCAGCAGAGGCAGGGCCGCAGATACGCAGTATTTT | CATSRGRAADTQYF
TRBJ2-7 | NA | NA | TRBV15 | TGTGCCACCAGCAGAGATCCAGGGTCCCAGAGGCAGTACTTC | CATSRDPGSQRQYF
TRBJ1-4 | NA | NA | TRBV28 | TGTGCCAGCAGTTTTACTAGCACCACAACTAATGAAAAACTGTTTTTT | CASSFTSTTTNEKLFF
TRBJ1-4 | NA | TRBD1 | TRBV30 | TGTGCCTGGAAGCTTTTAAGGACAGGGGACACTAATGAAAAACTGTTTTTT | CAWKLLRTGDTNEKLFF
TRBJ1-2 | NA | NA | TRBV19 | TGTGCCAGTATGAAGGAGCGAATCAGTAACTATGGCTACACCTTC | CASMKERISNYGYTF